The next 17 T cell receptor beta chains were all read from a single sample in a study of T cells in Graves' hyperthyroidism and ophthalmopathy (dated by TCRdb to between 2017 and 2020). Libraries were prepared through multiplex PCR. The sequencer was an Illumina HiSeq 2000. Amplification of TCR beta CDR3 regions was carried out from RNA transcripts. The first round of RT-PCR for the TCR CDR3 was performed with the HTBI primer set and the Qiagen OneStep RT-PCR kit. The public reads were reanalyzed by TCRdb: fastp trimming at Q25, MiXCR alignment, in-frame beta chains only. When rows share a CDR3 protein, they turn into one entry using the most common DNA and genes. The table for this sample lists around 200,000 distinct CDR3 sequences; 15% to 20% of them were counted only once. The ten biggest clones cover over 35% of the sample. Sequencing was done on a sample of blood. All receptors derive from a man aged 35-49 years with Graves' hyperthyroidism.

With regard to this clonotype: This may be a read error, as it is one base from a much larger clone. The chain recombines TRBV6-2 or TRBV6-3 with TRBJ2-2; 8 positions agree with TRBD1. The CDR3 is made up of 17 amino acids. Germline V lookup: CDR1 MNHEY, CDR2 SVGEGT. This chain's CDR3 is CASSYSIQGADTGGLFF. CDR3 DNA: TGTGCCAGCAGTTACTCGATTCAGGGGGCGGACACCGGGGGGCTGTTTTTT.

This clonotype was detected a few times. A much bigger clone sits one base away, suggesting this may be a read error. The final CDR3 position lacks the conserved phenylalanine or tryptophan, pointing to a likely read error. This chain connects TRBV18 to TRBJ2-7, with D unclear. Looked up from germline, CDR1 is KGHSH and CDR2 is LQKENI. With 0 bases removed from V and 6 bases from J, the gap between germline ends came to 9 bases. This CDR3 is 13 amino acids long. The CDR3, as DNA: TGTGCCAGCTCACCACCGGATGGGATCGAGCAGTACCTC. Amino acid sequence: CASSPPDGIEQYL.

This clonotype was counted at least ten times. V gene TRBV5-1 combines with J gene TRBJ2-7, with 7 bases matching TRBD2. After removal of 4 bases from V and 0 bases from J, the junction contained 7 bases not matched to a gene. The CDR3 runs 15 residues. Germline values: CDR1 SGHRS, CDR2 YFSETQ. The CDR3 here is CASSPGGGASYEQYF. The CDR3 region has the DNA TGCGCCAGCAGCCCCGGGGGAGGGGCCTCCTACGAGCAGTACTTC.

This clonotype was recorded at least ten times. CDR3 sequence reads: CASSRSLGSTEAFF. Here the CDR3 DNA reads TGTGCCAGCAGCCGCTCTTTGGGCTCCACTGAAGCTTTCTTT. The J gene is TRBJ1-1, the V gene TRBV6-2 or TRBV6-3; no clear D gene. V dropped 6 bases and J dropped 4 bases, with 15 bases sitting between them. The length of the CDR3 is 14 residues. Germline loops: CDR1 MNHEY, CDR2 SVGEGT.

V gene TRBV10-3 combines with J gene TRBJ1-1; D gene unclear. The ends were cut back, 7 bases at V and 0 bases at J, with 9 bases in the middle. The CDR3 spans 13 residues. Germline CDR1 and CDR2: ENHRY and SYGVKD. In nucleotides, the CDR3 is TGTGCCATCACACGGACCGTGAACACTGAAGCTTTCTTT. As protein: CAITRTVNTEAFF.

This clonotype was picked up a small number of times. The gene calls are TRBV9 and TRBJ2-3; 11 nucleotides align to TRBD2. The CDR3 has 15 amino acids. J gave up 4 bases and V 6 bases, and 7 bases lay outside the gene matches. CDR1 is SGDLS and CDR2 is YYNGEE in the germline V gene. CDR3 sequence reads: CASNPGLAVSDTQYF. DNA of the CDR3: TGTGCCAGCAACCCGGGACTAGCGGTATCAGATACGCAGTATTTT.

In its sample, this clonotype was seen a few times. The gene calls are TRBV5-1 and TRBJ2-7; D may be TRBD1 (5 bases). This CDR3 is 16 amino acids long. Looked up from germline, CDR1 is SGHRS and CDR2 is YFSETQ. V lost 2 bases and J 0 bases, leaving 15 bases between the germline ends. Here the CDR3 DNA reads TGCGCCAGCAGCTTTTCTGGGGCGGAGAGCTCCTACGAGCAGTACTTC. Protein product: CASSFSGAESSYEQYF.

This chain connects TRBV18 to TRBJ2-5; D is undetermined. Deletions cut 2 bases from V and 3 bases from J, with 4 bases between. Germline V gene lookup returns CDR1 KGHSH and CDR2 LQKENI. The CDR3 has 12 amino acids. The CDR3 DNA reads TGTGCCAGCTCACCAATAGAAGAGACCCAGTACTTC. It yields the protein CASSPIEETQYF.

This clonotype has just a few counts. The chain links TRBV6-2 or TRBV6-3 to TRBJ2-3; no clear D. This CDR3 has 14 amino acids. Germline V gene lookup returns CDR1 MNHEY and CDR2 SVGEGT. V was pared by 2 bases and J by 1 base, with 7 bases between. The CDR3 DNA reads as TGTGCCAGCAGTTACGGAATACGCACAGATACGCAGTATTTT. Translating gives CASSYGIRTDTQYF.

This clonotype was detected ten times or more. The chain combines TRBV6-1 with TRBJ1-5; 9 nucleotides agree with TRBD1. J was trimmed by 0 bases and V by 6 bases; bases with no gene match: 9. The CDR3 loop spans 17 amino acids. From germline, CDR1 is MNHNS and CDR2 SASEGT. In DNA, the CDR3 is TGTGCCAGCAGACGTTCCCGGGACAGGGTTAGCAATCAGCCCCAGCATTTT. Its protein product is CASRRSRDRVSNQPQHF.

This sequence joins TRBV6-1 and TRBJ2-7; no reliable D call. V lost 7 bases, J lost 0 bases, and 13 bases lay in between. CDR1 and CDR2 (germline): MNHNS, SASEGT. The CDR3 contains 14 residues. CDR3 coding DNA: TGTGCCAGCACGCCGGAGTCCCCCTCCTACGAGCAGTACTTC. This gives the protein CASTPESPSYEQYF.

This clonotype was counted once. The chain links TRBV7-2 to TRBJ2-3; D is unresolved. Germline V gene lookup returns CDR1 SGHTA and CDR2 FQGNSA. This CDR3 is built from 15 residues. The V end lost 4 bases, the J end lost 0 bases, and 11 bases lay between the germline ends. The CDR3 nucleotides read TGTGCCAGCAGCTCCTCATATTTAAGCACAGATACGCAGTATTTT. Translating gives CASSSSYLSTDTQYF.

A few counts support this clonotype. One junction end disagrees with the germline gene, perhaps due to a read error. V and J are TRBV10-3 and TRBJ2-1, with TRBD2 matching 10 bases. Germline V gene sequence: CDR1 ENHRY, CDR2 SYGVKD. The length of the CDR3 is 15 residues. The CDR3 sequence: CVISDPSGGRDEQFF. The CDR3 DNA is TGTGTCATCAGTGACCCTAGCGGGGGTAGGGATGAGCAGTTCTTC.

This clonotype was seen at least ten times. The chain has TRBV15 and TRBJ2-1; TRBD1 matches at 7 bases. The CDR3 spans 15 residues. Trimming removed 0 bases from V and 3 bases from J; junction bases left unmatched: 2. The germline gives CDR1 LNHNV, CDR2 YYDKDF (reference sequence). CDR3: CATSRETGNYNEQFF. As DNA, the CDR3 is TGTGCCACCAGCAGAGAGACAGGGAACTACAATGAGCAGTTCTTC.

In its sample, this clonotype was seen many times. The genes are TRBV7-6 and TRBJ2-5, with 9 bases aligning to TRBD2. The CDR3 extends over 15 amino acids. The V segment lost 3 bases and the J segment 2 bases; nucleotides outside the gene matches: 4. Germline values: CDR1 SGHVS, CDR2 FNYEAQ. The chain's CDR3 is CASSFSSGGQETQYF. The CDR3 coding sequence is TGTGCCAGCAGCTTCAGTAGCGGGGGACAAGAGACCCAGTACTTC.

The chain is built from TRBV10-3 and TRBJ1-5; no definite D call. CDR3 length: 13 residues. Germline V gene data show CDR1 as ENHRY and CDR2 as SYGVKD. Trimming cost V 4 bases and J 4 bases, with 8 bases left between them. The CDR3 DNA follows: TGTGCCATCAGTGGGCAGGTGAATCAGCCCCAGCATTTT. Translating gives CAISGQVNQPQHF.

This clonotype was observed a handful of times. The chain employs TRBV20-1 and TRBJ1-5; D remains unclear. V gave up 7 bases and J gave up 4 bases, with 11 bases separating them. This CDR3 region has 12 residues. Germline V lookup: CDR1 DFQATT, CDR2 SNEGSKA (reference sequence). The CDR3 DNA follows: TGCAGTGGGGCCTCCCTGAATCAGCCCCAGCATTTT. This codes for CSGASLNQPQHF.